The clone carrying this T cell receptor beta chain was picked up a small number of times. The sample originates from a study of shared T cell receptors in the human thymus. Data came from immunoSEQ multiplex PCR; TCRdb stores just in-frame clones and leaves some out. The sample includes 700,000 to 750,000 clones, approximately 83% seen only once; the top ten take around 0.0099%. The sample was also reused in another study, on human thymus T cells. That work contributes: The donor group consisted of healthy Finnish infants who were having corrective surgery for congenital heart defects. Thymus pieces cut out during corrective heart surgery were the tissue that was used. Thymic and blood repertoires appeared to display a bias in their usage of V and J genes.

The source of this sequence is a girl under two years old with a congenital heart defect. Material: thymocytes.

CDR3 DNA sequence: TGTGCCAGCAGCAGGGGGCTTTTCTATGGCTACACCTTC. It translates to CASSRGLFYGYTF. The chain carries TRBV6-1 and TRBJ1-2, with 8 bases aligning to TRBD1. The CDR3 covers 13 residues. J was trimmed by 4 bases and V by 6 bases; bases with no gene match: 4. Germline loops: CDR1 MNHNS, CDR2 SASEGT.